This record concerns one T cell receptor beta chain sequence. These data come from a study of shared clonotypes between healthy human individuals. Looking at the study overall: A couple of women and a few men aged 18 to 49 served as donors.

A deep-level run was used for the assay. The method was immunoSEQ multiplex PCR; TCRdb's version includes in-frame clones alone and lacks a portion of them. There are roughly 500,000 clones in the sample; 70% to 80% occur only once, and 10% to 15% lies in the top ten. The CDR3 length is 11 residues. The germline V gene has CDR1 MNHEY and CDR2 SVGAGI. Deletions cut 11 bases from V and 3 bases from J, with 11 bases between. All of the donors resided in Nashville, Tennessee, and each was a Caucasian adult. For genomic DNA, unsorted samples relied on 85 million to 100 million PBMCs. This sequence originates from a woman between 35 and 50 years old in good health. Some clones in this sample may be carry-over from other donors' samples. The chain has TRBV6-5 and TRBJ2-7; D perhaps matches TRBD1 (5 bases). Sequenced: PBMCs. The CDR3 here is CAGQNLYEQYF. The CDR3, as DNA: TGTGCCGGACAAAATCTCTACGAGCAGTACTTC.